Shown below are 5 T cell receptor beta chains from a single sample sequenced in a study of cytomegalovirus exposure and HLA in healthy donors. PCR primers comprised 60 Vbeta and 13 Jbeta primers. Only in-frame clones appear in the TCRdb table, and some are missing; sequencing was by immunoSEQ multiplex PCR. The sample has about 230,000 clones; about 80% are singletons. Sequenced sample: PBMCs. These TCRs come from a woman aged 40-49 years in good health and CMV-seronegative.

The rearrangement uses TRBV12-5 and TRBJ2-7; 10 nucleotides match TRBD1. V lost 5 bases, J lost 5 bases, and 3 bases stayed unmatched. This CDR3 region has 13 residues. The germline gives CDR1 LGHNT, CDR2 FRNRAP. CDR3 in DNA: TGTGCTAGTGGTCTCGGACAGGGGGACGAGCAGTACTTC. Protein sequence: CASGLGQGDEQYF.

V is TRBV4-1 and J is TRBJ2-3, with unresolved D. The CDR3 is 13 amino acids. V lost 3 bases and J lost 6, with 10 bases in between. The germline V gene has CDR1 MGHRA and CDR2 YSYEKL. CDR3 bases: TGCGCCAGCAGCCACGCTAATGTGGATACGCAGTATTTT. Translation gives CASSHANVDTQYF.

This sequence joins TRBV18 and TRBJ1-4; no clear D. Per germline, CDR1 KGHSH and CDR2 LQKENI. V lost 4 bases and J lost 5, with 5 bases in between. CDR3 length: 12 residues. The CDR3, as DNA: TGTGCCAGCTCACTGGCCAATGAAAAACTGTTTTTT. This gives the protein CASSLANEKLFF.

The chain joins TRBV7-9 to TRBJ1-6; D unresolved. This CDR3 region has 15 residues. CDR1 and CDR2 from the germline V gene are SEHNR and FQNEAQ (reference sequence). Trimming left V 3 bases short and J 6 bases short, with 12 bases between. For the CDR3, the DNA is TGTGCCAGCAGCTTGCAGGCTCCTGTTAATTCACCCCTCCACTTT. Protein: CASSLQAPVNSPLHF.

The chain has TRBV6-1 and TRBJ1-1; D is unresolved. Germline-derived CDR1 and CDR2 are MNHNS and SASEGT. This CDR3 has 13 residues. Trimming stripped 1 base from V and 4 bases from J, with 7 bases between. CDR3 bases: TGTGCCAGCAGTGAAGGTTGGAGCACTGAAGCTTTCTTT. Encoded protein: CASSEGWSTEAFF.